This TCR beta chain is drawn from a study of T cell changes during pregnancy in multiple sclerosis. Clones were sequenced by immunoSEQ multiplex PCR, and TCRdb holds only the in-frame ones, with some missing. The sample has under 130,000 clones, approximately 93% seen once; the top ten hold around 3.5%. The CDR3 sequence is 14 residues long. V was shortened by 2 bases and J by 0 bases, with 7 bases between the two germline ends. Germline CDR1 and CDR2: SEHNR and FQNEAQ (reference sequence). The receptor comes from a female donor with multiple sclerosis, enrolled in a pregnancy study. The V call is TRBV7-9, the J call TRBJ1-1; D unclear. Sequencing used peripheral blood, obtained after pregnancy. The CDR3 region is CASSLTAVNTEAFF. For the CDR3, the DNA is TGTGCCAGCAGCTTAACCGCAGTGAACACTGAAGCTTTCTTT.